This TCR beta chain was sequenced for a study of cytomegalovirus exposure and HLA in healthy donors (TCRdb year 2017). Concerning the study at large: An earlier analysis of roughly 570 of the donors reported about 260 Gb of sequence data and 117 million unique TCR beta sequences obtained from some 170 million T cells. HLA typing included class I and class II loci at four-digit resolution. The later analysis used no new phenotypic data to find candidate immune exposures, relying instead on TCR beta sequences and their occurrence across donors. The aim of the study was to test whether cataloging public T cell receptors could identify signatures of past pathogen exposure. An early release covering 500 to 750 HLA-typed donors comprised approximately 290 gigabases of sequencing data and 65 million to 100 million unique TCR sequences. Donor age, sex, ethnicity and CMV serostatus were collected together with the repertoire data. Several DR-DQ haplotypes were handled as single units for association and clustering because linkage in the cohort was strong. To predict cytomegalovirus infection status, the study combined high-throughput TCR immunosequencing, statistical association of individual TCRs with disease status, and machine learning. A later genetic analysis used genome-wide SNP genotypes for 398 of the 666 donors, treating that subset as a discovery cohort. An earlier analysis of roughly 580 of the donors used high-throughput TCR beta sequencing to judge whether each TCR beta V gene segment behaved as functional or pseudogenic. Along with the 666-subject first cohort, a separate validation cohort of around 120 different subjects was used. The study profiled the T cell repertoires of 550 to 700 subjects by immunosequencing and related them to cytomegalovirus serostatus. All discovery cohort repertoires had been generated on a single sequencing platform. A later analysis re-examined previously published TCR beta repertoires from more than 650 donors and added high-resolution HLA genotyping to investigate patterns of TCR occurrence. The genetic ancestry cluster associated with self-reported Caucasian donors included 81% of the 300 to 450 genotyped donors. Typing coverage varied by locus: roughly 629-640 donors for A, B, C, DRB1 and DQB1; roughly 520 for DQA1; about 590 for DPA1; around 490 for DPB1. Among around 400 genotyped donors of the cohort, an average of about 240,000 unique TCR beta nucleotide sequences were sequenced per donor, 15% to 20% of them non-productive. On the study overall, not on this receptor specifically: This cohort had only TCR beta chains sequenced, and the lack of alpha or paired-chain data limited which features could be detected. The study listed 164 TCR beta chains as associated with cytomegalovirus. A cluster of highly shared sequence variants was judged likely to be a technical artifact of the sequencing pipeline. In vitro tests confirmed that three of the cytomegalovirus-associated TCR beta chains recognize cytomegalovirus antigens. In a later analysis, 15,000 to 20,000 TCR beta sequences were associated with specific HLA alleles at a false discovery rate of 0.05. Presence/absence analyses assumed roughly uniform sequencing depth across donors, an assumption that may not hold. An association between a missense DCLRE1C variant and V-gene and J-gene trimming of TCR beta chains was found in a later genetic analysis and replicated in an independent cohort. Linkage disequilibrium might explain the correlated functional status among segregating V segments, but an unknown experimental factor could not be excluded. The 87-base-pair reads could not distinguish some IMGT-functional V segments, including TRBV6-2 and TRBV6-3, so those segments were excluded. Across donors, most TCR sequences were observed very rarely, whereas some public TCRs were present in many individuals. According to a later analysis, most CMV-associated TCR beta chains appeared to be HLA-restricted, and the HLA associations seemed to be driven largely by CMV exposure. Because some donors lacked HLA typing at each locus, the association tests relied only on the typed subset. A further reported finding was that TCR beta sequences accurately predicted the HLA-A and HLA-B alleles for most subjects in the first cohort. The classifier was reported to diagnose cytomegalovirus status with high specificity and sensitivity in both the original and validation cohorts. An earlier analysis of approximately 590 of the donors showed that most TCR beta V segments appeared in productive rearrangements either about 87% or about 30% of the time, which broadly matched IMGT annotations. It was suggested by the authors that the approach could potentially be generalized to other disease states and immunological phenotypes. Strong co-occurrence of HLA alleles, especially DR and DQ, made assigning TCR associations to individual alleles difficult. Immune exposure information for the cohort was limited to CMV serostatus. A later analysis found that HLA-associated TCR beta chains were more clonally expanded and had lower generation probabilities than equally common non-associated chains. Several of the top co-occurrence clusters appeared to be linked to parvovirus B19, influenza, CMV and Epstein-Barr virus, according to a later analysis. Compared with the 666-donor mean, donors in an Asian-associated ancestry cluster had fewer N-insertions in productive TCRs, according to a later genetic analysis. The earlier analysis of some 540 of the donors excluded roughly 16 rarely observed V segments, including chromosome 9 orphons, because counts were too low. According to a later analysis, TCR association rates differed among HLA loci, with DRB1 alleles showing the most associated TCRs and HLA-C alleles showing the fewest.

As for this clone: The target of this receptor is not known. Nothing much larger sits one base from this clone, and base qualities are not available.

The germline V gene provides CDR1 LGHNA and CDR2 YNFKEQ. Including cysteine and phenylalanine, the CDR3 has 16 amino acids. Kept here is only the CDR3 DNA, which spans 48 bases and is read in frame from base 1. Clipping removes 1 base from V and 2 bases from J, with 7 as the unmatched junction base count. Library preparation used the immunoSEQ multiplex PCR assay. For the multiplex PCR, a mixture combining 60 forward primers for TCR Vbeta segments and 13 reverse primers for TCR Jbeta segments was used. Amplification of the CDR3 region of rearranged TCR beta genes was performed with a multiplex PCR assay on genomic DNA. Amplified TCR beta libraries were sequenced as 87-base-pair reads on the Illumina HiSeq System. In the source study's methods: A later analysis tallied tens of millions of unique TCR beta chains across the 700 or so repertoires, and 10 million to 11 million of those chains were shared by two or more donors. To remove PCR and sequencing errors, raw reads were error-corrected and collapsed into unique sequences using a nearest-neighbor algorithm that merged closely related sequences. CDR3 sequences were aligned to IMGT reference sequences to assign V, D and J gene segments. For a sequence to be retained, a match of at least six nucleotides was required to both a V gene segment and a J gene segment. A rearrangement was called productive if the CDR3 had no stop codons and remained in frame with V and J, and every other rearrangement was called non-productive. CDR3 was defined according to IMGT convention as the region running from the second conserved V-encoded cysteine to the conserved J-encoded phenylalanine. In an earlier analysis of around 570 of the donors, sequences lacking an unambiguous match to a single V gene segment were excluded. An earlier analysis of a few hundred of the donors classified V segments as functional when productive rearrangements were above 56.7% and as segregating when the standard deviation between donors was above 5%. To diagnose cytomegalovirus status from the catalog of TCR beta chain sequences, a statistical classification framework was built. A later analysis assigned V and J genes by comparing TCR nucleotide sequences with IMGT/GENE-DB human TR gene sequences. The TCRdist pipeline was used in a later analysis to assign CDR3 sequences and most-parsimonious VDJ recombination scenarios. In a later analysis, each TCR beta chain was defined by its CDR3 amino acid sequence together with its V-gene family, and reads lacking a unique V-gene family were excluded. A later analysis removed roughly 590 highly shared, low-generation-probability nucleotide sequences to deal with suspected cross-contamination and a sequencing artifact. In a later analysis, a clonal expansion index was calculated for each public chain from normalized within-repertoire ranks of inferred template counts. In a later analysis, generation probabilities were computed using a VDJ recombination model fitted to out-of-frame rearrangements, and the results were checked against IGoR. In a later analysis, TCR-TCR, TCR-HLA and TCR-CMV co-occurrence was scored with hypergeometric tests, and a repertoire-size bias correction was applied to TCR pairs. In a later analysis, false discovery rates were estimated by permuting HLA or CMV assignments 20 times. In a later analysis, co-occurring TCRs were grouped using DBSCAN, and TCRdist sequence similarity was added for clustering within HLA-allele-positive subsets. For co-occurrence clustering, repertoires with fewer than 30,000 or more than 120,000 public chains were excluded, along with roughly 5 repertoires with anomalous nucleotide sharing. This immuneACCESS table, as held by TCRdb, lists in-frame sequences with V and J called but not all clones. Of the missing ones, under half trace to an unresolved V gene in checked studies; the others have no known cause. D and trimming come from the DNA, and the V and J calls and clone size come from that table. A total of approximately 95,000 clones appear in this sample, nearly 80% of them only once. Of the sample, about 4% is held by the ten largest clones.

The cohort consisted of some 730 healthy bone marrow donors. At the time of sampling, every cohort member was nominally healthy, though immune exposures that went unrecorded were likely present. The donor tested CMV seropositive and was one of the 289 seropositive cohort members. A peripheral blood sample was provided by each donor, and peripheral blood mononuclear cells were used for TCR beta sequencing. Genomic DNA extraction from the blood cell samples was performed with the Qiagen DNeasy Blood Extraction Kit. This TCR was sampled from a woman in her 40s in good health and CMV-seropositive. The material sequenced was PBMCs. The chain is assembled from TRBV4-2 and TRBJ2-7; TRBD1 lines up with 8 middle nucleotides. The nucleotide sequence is TGTGCCAGCAGCCAAGTCATAAGGACAGGGCCCTACGAGCAGTACTTC. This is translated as CASSQVIRTGPYEQYF.